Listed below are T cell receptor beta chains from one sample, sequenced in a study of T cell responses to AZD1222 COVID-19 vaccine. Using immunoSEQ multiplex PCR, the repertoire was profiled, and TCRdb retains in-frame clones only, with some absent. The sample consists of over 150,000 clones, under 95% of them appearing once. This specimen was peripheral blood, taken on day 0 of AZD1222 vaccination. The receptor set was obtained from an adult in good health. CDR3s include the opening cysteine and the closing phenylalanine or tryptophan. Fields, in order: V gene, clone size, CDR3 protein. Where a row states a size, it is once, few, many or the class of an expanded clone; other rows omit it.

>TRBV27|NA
CASRFRTFTDTQYF
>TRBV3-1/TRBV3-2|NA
CASSTTGGSGNTIYF
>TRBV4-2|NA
CASSQSHGYEQYF
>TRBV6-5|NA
CASRFGGSAYGYTF
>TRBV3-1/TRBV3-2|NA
CASSQSPGAGELFF
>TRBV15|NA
CATSRDPGNNSPLHF
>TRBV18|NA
CASSRSQGYEQYF
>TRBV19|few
CASSILGSKDEQFF
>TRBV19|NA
CARGKFANQPQHF
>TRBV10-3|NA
CAISRMDRGSSTEAFF
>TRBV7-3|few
CASSTLLGSSYNEQFF
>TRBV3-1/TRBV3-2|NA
CASSQGLSIGTQYF
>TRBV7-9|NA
CASSLEGGGEQYF
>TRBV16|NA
CASSPPLGSVVGTEAFF
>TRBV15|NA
CATSRGGGSQPQHF
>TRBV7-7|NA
CASSLVGGEIGETQYF
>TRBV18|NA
CASSPSDIRGDTIYF
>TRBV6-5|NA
CASSYSARGGELFF
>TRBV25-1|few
CASSEGLGSYEQYF
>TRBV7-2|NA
CASSPGQGANQPQHF
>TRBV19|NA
CASIPRGGGSDTQYF
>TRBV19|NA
CASSTSGAEGIAIAYDTQYF
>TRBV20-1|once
CSASTGTGSYEQYF
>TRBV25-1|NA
CASSVTSSSYNEQFF
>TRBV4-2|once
CASSQDGTSYGYTF
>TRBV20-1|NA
CSALSGYEQYF
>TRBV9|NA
CASSDDRGFGNTIYF
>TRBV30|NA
CAWSGTIVNIQYF
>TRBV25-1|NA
CASHGTGVKTQYF
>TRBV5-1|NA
CASSLAAGDTEAFF
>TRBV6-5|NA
CASSQPEGHGSPLHF
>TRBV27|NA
CASSTSRGGSATEAFF
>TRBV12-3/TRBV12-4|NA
CASSLSWRTEAFF
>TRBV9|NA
CASSVRQTNEKLFF
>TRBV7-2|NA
CASSLVGAGHSPLHF
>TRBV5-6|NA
CASNRWGVQPQHF
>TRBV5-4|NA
CASSWGQNEKLFF
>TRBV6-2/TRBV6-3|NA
CASSYREPYGYTF
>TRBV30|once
CAHQFFPTGGYDNEQFF
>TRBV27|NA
CASSLRDRVRDEQYF
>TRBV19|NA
CASSIMDRDETQYF
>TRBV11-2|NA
CASSRDFGTEAFF
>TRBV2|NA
CASSPSRTWNTEAFF
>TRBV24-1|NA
CATSDSTGQTYEQYF
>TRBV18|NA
CASSLLTGDETQYF
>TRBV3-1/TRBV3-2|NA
CASSHLGGSEQYF
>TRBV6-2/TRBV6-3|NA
CASSYWAGIYGYTF
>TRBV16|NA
CASSPQLGAGQPQHF
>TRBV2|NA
CASSEGTGVLNTEAFF
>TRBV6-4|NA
CASSHDRVSFF
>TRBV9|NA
CASSAGQGLGAYEQYF
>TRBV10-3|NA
CAISMDGELFF
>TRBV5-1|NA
CASSGTVGNEQFF
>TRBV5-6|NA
CASSLEQYSSGKLFF